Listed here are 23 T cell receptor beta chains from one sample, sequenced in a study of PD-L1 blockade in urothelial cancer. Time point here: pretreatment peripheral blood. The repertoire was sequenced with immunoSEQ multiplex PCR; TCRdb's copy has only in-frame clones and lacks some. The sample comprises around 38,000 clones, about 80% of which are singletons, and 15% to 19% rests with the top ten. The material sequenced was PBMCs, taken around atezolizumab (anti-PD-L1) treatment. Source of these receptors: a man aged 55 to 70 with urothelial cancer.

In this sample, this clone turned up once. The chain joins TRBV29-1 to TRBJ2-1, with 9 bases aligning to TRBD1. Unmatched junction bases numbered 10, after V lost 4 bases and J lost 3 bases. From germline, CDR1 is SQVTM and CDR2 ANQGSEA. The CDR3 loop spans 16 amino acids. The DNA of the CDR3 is TGCAGCGTTGGGGGAGAGGTGACAGGGGGCTACAATGAGCAGTTCTTC. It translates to CSVGGEVTGGYNEQFF.

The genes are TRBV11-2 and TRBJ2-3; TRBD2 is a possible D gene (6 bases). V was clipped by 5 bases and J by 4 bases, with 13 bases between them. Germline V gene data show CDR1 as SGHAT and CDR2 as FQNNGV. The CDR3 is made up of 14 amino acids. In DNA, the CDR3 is TGTGCCAGCAGCCTTGGGGGGAGGCCAGATACGCAGTATTTT. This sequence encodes CASSLGGRPDTQYF.

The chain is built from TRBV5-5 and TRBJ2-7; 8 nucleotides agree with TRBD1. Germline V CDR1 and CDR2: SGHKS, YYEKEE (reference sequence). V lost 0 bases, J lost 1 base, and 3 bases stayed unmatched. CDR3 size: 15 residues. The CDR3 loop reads CASSLGTGISYEQYF. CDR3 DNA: TGTGCCAGCAGCTTGGGGACAGGGATATCCTACGAGCAGTACTTC.

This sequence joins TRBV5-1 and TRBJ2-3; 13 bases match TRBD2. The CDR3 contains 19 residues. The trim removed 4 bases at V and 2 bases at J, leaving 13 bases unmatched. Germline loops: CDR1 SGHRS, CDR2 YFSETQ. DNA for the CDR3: TGCGCCAGCAGCAAGAGTCTAGGACTAGCGGGAGCGGCCACAGATACGCAGTATTTT. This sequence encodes CASSKSLGLAGAATDTQYF.

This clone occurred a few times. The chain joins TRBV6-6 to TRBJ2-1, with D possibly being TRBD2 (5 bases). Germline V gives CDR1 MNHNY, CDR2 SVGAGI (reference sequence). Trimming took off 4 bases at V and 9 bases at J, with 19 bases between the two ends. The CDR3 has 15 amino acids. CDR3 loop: CASSSPSPGLFEQFF. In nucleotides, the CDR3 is TGTGCCAGCAGTTCGCCTAGCCCCGGGTTGTTTGAGCAGTTCTTC.

CDR3: CASSIPRESENEQFF. CDR3 DNA sequence: TGTGCCAGTAGTATTCCGCGGGAGAGTGAAAATGAGCAGTTCTTC. The chain couples TRBV19 to TRBJ2-1; 7 bases match TRBD2. Germline V gene data show CDR1 as LNHDA and CDR2 as SQIVND (reference sequence). This CDR3 spans 15 amino acids. J lost 7 bases, V lost 3 bases, and 9 bases had no gene match.

The CDR3 coding sequence is TGTGCCAGCAGCTTCTCCGGGACAGGGGGAGGAAACACCATATATTTT. As protein: CASSFSGTGGGNTIYF. This chain uses TRBV7-2 with TRBJ1-3; 11 positions match TRBD1. The V gene's germline CDR1 is SGHTA and CDR2 FQGNSA. The V segment lost 3 bases and the J segment 4 bases; nucleotides outside the gene matches: 5. This CDR3 comprises 16 residues.

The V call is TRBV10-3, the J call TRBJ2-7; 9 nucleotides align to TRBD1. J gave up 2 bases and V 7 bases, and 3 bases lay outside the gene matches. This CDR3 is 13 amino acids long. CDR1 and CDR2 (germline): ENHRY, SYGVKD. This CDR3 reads CAIKGQGTYEQYF. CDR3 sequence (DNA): TGTGCCATCAAGGGACAGGGTACCTACGAGCAGTACTTC.

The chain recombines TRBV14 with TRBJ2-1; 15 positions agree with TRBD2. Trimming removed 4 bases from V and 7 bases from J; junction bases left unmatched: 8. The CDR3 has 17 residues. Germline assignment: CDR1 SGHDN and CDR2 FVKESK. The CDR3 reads CASSRTSGRAWGNEQFF. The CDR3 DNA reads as TGTGCCAGCAGCCGGACTAGCGGGAGGGCATGGGGGAATGAGCAGTTCTTC.

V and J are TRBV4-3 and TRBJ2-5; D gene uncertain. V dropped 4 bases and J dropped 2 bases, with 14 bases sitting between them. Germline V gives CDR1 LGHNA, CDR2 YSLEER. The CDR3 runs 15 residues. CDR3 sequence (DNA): TGCGCCAGCAGCCGGGCAGTTCAGGCACAAGAGACCCAGTACTTC. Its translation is CASSRAVQAQETQYF.

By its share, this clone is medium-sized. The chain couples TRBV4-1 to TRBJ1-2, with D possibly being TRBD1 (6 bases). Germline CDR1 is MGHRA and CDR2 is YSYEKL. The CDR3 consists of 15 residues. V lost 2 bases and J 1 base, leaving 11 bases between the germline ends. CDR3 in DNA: TGCGCCAGCAGCCAACCCACAGGGATTAACTATGGCTACACCTTC. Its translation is CASSQPTGINYGYTF.

This CDR3 is CASSRGGQGVQGYTF. The CDR3 bases are TGCGCCAGCAGCCGGGGTGGACAGGGGGTGCAGGGCTACACCTTC. J is TRBJ1-2 and V is TRBV4-1; 10 bases are shared with TRBD1. The trim removed 4 bases at V and 8 bases at J, leaving 10 bases unmatched. The germline V gene has CDR1 MGHRA and CDR2 YSYEKL. The CDR3 is 15 amino acids.

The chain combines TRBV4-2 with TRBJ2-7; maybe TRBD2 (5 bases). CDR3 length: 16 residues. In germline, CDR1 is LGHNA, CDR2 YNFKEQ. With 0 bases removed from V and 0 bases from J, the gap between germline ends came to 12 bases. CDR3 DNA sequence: TGTGCCAGCAGCCAAGATGACGGGATTAGCTCCTACGAGCAGTACTTC. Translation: CASSQDDGISSYEQYF.

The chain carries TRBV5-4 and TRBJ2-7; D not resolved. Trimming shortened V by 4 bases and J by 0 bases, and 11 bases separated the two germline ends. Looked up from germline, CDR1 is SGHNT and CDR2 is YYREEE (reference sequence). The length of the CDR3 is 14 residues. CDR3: CASSGSTSSYEQYF. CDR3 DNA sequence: TGTGCCAGCAGCGGTTCGACATCCTCCTACGAGCAGTACTTC. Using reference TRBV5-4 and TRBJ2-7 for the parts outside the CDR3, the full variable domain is ETGVTQSPTHLIKTRGQQVTLRCSSQSGHNTVSWYQQALGQGPQFIFQYYREEENGRGNFPPRFSGLQFPNYSSELNVNALELDDSALYLCASSGSTSSYEQYFGPGTRLTVT.

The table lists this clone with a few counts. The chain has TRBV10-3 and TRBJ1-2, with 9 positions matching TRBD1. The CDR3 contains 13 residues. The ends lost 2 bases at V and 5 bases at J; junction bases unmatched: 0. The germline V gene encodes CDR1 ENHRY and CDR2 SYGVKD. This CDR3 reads CAISEDRGYGYTF. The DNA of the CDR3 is TGTGCCATCAGTGAGGACAGGGGGTATGGCTACACCTTC.

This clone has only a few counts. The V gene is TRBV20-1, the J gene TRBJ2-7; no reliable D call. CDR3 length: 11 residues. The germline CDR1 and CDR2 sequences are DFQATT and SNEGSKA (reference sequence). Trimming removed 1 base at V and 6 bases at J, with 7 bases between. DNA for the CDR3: TGCAGTGCTAGAGTCAGGTCCGAGCAGTACTTC. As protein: CSARVRSEQYF.

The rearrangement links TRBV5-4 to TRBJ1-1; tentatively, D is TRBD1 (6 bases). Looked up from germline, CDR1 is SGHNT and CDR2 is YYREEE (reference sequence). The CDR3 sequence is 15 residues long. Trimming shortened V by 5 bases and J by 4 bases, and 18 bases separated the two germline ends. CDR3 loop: CASSNRREGGTEAFF. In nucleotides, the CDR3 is TGTGCCAGCAGTAATAGGAGGGAGGGGGGCACTGAAGCTTTCTTT.

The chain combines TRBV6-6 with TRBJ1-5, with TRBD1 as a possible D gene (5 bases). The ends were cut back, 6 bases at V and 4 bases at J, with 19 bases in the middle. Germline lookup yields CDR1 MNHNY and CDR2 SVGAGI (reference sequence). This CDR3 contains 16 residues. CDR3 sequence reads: CASRPTGGSENQPQHF. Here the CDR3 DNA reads TGTGCCAGCAGGCCTACGGGGGGTAGTGAGAATCAGCCCCAGCATTTT.

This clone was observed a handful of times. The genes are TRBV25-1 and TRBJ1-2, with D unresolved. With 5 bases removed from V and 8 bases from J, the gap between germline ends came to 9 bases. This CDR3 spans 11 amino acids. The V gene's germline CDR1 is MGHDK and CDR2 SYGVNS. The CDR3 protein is CASSSTYGYTF. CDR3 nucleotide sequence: TGTGCCAGCAGTTCGACATACGGCTACACCTTC.

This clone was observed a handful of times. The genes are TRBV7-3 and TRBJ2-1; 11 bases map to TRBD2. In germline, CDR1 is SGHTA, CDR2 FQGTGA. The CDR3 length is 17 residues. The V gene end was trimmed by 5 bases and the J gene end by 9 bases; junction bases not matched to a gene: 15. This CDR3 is CASSERSGTSGLVEQFF. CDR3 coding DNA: TGTGCCAGCAGCGAGAGATCCGGGACTAGCGGCCTGGTTGAGCAGTTCTTC.

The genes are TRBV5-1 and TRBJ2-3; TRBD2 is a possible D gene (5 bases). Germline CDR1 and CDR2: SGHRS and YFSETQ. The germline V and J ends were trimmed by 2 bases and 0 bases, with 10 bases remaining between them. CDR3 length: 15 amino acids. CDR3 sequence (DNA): TGCGCCAGCAGCTTCGCGGGCCCTAGCACAGATACGCAGTATTTT. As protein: CASSFAGPSTDTQYF.

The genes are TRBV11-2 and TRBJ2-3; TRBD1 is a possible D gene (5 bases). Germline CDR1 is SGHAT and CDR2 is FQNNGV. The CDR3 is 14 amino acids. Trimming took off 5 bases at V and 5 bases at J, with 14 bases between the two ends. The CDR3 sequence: CASSPIRGRDTQYF. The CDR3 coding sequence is TGTGCCAGCAGCCCAATAAGGGGCAGAGATACGCAGTATTTT.

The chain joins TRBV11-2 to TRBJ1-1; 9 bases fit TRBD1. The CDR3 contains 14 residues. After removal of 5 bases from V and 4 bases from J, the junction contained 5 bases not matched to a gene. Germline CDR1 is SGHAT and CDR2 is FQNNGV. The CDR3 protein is CASSLQGAGTEAFF. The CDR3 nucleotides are TGTGCCAGCAGCCTACAGGGGGCAGGCACTGAAGCTTTCTTT.